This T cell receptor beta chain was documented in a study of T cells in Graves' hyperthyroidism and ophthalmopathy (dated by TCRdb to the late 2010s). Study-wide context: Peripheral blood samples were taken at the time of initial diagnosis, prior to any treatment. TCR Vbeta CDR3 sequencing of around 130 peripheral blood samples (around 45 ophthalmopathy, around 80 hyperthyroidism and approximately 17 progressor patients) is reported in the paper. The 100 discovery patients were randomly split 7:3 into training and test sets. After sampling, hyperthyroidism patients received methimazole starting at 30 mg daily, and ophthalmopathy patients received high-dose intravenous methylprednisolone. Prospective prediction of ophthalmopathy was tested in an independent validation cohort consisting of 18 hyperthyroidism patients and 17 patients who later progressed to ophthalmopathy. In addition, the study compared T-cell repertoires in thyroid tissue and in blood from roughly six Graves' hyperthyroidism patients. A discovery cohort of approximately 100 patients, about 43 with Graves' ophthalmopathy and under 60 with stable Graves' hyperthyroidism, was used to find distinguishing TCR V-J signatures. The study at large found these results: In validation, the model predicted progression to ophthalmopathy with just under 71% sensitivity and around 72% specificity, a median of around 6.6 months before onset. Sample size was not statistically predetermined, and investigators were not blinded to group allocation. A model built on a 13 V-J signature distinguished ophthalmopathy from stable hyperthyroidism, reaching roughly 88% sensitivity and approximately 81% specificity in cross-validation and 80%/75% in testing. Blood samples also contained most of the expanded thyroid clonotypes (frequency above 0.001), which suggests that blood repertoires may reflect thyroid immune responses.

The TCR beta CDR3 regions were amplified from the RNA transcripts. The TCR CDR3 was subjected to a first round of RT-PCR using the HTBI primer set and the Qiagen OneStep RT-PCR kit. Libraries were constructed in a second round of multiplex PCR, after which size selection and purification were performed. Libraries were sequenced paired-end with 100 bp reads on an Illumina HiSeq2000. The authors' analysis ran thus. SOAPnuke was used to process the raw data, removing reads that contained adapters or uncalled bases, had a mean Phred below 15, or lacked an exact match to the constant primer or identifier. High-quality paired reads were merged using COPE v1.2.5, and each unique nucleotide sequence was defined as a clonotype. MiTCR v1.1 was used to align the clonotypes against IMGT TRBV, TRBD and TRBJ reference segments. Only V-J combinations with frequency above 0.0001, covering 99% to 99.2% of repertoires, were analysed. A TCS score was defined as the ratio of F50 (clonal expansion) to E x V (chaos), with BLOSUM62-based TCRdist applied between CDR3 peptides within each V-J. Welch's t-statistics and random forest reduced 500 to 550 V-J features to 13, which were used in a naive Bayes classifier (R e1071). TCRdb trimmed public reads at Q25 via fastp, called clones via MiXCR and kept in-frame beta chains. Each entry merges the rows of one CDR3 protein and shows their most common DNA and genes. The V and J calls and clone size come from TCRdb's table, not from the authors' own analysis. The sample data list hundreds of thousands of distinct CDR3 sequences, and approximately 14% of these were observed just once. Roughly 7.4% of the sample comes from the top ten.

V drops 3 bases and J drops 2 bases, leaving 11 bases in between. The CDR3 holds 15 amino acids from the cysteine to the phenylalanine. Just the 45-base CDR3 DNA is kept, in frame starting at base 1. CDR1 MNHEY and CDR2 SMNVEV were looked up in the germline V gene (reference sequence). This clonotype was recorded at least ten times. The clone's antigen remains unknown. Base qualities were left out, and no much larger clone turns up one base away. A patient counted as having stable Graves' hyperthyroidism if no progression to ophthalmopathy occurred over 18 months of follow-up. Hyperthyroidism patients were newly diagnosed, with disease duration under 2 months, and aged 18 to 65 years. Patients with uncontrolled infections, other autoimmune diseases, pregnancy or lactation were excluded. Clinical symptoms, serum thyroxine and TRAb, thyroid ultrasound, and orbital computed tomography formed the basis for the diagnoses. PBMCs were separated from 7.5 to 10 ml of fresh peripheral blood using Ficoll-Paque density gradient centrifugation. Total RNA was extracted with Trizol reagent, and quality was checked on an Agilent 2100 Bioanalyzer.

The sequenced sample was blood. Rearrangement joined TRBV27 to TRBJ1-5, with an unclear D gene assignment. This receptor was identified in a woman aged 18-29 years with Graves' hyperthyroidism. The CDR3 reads CASSFAGVGNQPQHF. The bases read TGTGCCAGCAGTTTTGCCGGAGTAGGCAATCAGCCCCAGCATTTT.